These T cell receptor beta chains were read from a single sample in a study of monozygotic twins with inflammatory bowel disease. TCRdb reprocessed the 5' RACE reads and keeps a single row for each CDR3 protein, giving no DNA. The data show some 330,000 distinct CDR3 sequences, and the top ten clones hold about 5%. What was sequenced was blood. Receptor source: a human donor with ulcerative colitis or Crohn's disease, or a healthy co-twin of an affected twin (not recorded which). Both conserved end residues are part of each CDR3.

V gene: TRBV5-1; J gene: TRBJ2-5; CDR3 protein: CASSLRGGQETQYF
V gene: TRBV7-9; J gene: TRBJ2-1; CDR3 protein: CASSAGLAGVHEQFF
V gene: TRBV24-1; J gene: TRBJ1-5; CDR3 protein: CATSGGILGQPQHF
V gene: TRBV29-1; J gene: TRBJ2-2; CDR3 protein: CSVDGGWGGTGELFF
V gene: TRBV6-2/TRBV6-3; J gene: TRBJ1-6; CDR3 protein: CASSYSTGTATSPLHF
V gene: TRBV6-1; J gene: TRBJ1-3; CDR3 protein: CASRNTGKSSSGNTIYF
V gene: TRBV4-2; J gene: TRBJ1-5; CDR3 protein: CASSQDRQGRQPQHF
V gene: TRBV15; J gene: TRBJ1-5; CDR3 protein: CATSRDGTGTYSNQPQHF
V gene: TRBV7-9; J gene: TRBJ1-2; CDR3 protein: CASSLGVHGNYGYTF
V gene: TRBV11-1; J gene: TRBJ2-4; CDR3 protein: CASSLAPGQLAKNIQYF
V gene: TRBV6-5; J gene: TRBJ1-2; CDR3 protein: CASSYAPRGSYGYTF
V gene: TRBV5-1; J gene: TRBJ1-1; CDR3 protein: CASSKMTVNTEAFF
V gene: TRBV5-1; J gene: TRBJ2-7; CDR3 protein: CASSLSGGQDEQYF
V gene: TRBV9; J gene: TRBJ2-7; CDR3 protein: CASSSGGGPYEQYF
V gene: TRBV18; J gene: TRBJ2-6; CDR3 protein: CASSPDKSGANVLTF
V gene: TRBV6-6; J gene: TRBJ2-3; CDR3 protein: CASRGSKGTDTQYF
V gene: TRBV12-3/TRBV12-4; J gene: TRBJ1-3; CDR3 protein: CASSPGRHSGNTIYF
V gene: TRBV6-1; J gene: TRBJ2-5; CDR3 protein: CASSANRARETQYF
V gene: TRBV30; J gene: TRBJ1-5; CDR3 protein: CAWSTKGWQPQHF
V gene: TRBV19; J gene: TRBJ1-5; CDR3 protein: CASSITGPFAPQHF
V gene: TRBV20-1; J gene: TRBJ2-3; CDR3 protein: CSASGQGTSGSTDTQYF
V gene: TRBV7-9; J gene: TRBJ2-7; CDR3 protein: CASSADRNQYF
V gene: TRBV29-1; J gene: TRBJ2-3; CDR3 protein: CSVDQGSTDTQYF
V gene: TRBV20-1; J gene: TRBJ2-3; CDR3 protein: CSARDGGRTTDTQYF
V gene: TRBV12-3/TRBV12-4; J gene: TRBJ1-4; CDR3 protein: CASTPGPRRGEKLFF
V gene: TRBV10-2; J gene: TRBJ2-7; CDR3 protein: CASSRSRAYEQYF
V gene: TRBV5-5; J gene: TRBJ1-2; CDR3 protein: CASSLGTGKTPNYGYTF
V gene: TRBV27; J gene: TRBJ2-7; CDR3 protein: CASGPQGAYEQYF
V gene: TRBV2; J gene: TRBJ2-7; CDR3 protein: CASSEVVTRSYEQYF
V gene: TRBV18; J gene: TRBJ2-7; CDR3 protein: CASSPLVAGGYEQYF
V gene: TRBV5-5; J gene: TRBJ2-7; CDR3 protein: CASSLQFREQYF
V gene: TRBV6-4; J gene: TRBJ2-2; CDR3 protein: CASGRNTGELFF
V gene: TRBV3-1; J gene: TRBJ1-3; CDR3 protein: CASSQDLIRVTGNTIYF
V gene: TRBV7-9; J gene: TRBJ2-7; CDR3 protein: CASSLAAKVGYEQYF
V gene: TRBV7-2; J gene: TRBJ1-3; CDR3 protein: CASSLPGTGVGNTIYF
V gene: TRBV9; J gene: TRBJ2-2; CDR3 protein: CASSVLATGELFF
V gene: TRBV20-1; J gene: TRBJ2-2; CDR3 protein: CSAPWAEVNTGELFF
V gene: TRBV12-3/TRBV12-4; J gene: TRBJ2-2; CDR3 protein: CASSLRLVRFTGELFF
V gene: TRBV15; J gene: TRBJ2-1; CDR3 protein: CATSGNSGRRYNEQFF
V gene: TRBV5-8; J gene: TRBJ2-1; CDR3 protein: CASSNAGGPLNEQFF
V gene: TRBV6-2/TRBV6-3; J gene: TRBJ2-5; CDR3 protein: CASGVPPRGTQYF
V gene: TRBV5-1; J gene: TRBJ2-3; CDR3 protein: CASSSSGPDTQYF
V gene: TRBV7-2; J gene: TRBJ2-2; CDR3 protein: CASSLDSDSTGELFF
V gene: TRBV6-2/TRBV6-3; J gene: TRBJ2-5; CDR3 protein: CASKWGLAGETQYF